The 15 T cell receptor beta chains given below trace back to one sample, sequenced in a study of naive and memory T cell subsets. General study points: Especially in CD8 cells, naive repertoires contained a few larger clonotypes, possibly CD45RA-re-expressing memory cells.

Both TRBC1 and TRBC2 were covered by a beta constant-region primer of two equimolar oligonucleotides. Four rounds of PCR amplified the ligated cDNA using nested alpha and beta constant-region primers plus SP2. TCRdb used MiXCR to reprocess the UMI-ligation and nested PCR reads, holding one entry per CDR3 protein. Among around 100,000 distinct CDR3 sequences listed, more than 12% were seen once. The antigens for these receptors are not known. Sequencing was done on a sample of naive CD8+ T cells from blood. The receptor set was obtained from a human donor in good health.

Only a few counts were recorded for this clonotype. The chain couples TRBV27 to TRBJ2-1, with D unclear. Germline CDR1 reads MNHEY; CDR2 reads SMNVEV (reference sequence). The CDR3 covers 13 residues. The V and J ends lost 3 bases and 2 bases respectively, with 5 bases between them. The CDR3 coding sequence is TGTGCCAGCAGTTTTTCTACCTACAATGAGCAGTTCTTC. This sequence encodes CASSFSTYNEQFF.

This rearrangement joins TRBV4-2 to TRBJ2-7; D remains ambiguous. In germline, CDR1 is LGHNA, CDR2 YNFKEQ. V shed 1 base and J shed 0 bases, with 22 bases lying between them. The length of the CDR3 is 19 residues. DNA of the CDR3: TGTGCCAGCAGCCAAGCCAGTCCCACCTCTGGCTTAGTCTCCTACGAGCAGTACTTC. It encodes CASSQASPTSGLVSYEQYF.

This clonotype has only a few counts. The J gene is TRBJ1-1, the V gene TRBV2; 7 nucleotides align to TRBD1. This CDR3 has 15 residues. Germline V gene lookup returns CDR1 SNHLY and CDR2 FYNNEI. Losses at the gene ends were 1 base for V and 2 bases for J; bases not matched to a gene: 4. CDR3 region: CASSEVDRSNTEAFF. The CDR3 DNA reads TGTGCCAGCAGTGAAGTGGACAGGTCCAACACTGAAGCTTTCTTT.

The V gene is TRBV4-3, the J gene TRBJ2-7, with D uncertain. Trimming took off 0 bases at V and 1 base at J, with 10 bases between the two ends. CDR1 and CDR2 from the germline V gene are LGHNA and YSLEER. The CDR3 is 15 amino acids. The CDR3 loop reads CASSQDRDWSYEQYF. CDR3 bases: TGCGCCAGCAGCCAAGATCGTGACTGGTCCTACGAGCAGTACTTC.

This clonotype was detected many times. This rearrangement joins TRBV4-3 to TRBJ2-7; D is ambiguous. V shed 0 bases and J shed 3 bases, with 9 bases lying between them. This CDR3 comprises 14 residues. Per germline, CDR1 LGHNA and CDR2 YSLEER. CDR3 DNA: TGCGCCAGCAGCCAAGACATCACGGTCTACGAGCAGTACTTC. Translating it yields CASSQDITVYEQYF.

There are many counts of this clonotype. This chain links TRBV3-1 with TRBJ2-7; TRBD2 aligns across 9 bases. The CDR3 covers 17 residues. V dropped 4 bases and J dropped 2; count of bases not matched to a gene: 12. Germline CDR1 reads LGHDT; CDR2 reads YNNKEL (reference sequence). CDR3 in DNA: TGTGCCAGCAGCCCGGAAAGGGGGCTAGCGGGACCCTACGAGCAGTACTTC. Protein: CASSPERGLAGPYEQYF.

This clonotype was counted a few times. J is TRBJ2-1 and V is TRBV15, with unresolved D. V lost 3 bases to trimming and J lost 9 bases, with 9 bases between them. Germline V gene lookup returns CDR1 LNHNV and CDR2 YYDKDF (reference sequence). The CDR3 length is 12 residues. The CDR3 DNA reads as TGTGCCACCAGCAGGACGGGCGGTGAGCAGTTCTTC. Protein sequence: CATSRTGGEQFF.

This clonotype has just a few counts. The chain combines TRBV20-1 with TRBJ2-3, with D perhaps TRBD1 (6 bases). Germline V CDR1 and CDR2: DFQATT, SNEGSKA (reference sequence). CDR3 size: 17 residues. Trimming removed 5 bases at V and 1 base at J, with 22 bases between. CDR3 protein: CSAPTLTGTSGTDTQYF. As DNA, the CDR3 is TGCAGTGCTCCAACCCTTACAGGGACCTCGGGCACAGATACGCAGTATTTT.

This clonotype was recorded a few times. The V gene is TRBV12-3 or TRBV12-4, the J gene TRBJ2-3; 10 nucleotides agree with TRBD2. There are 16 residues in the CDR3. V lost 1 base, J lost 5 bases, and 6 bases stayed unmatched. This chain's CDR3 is CASSLERGGAGDTQYF. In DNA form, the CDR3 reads TGTGCCAGCAGTTTAGAGCGGGGGGGCGCCGGAGATACGCAGTATTTT.

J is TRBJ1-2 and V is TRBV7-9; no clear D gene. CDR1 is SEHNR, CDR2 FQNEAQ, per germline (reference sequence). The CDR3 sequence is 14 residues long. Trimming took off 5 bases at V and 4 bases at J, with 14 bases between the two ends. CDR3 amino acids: CASSPFQLGYGYTF. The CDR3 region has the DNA TGTGCCAGCAGCCCGTTCCAGCTCGGCTATGGCTACACCTTC.

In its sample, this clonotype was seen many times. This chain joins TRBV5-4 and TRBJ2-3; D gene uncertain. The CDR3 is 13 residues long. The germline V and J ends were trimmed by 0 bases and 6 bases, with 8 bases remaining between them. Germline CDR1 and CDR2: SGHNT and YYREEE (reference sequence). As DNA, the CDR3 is TGTGCCAGCAGCTTGGGAGTTTTGGATACGCAGTATTTT. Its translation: CASSLGVLDTQYF.

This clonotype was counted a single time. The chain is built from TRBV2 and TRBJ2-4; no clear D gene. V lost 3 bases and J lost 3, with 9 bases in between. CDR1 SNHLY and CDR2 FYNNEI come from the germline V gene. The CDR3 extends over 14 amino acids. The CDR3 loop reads CASSENSLKNIQYF. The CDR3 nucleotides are TGTGCCAGCAGTGAGAACAGTCTCAAAAACATTCAGTACTTC.

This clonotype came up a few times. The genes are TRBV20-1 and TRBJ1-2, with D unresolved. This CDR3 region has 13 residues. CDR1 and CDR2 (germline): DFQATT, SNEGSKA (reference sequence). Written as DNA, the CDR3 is TGCAGCCACCAACAGCTCCGGCACTATGGCTACACCTTC. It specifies CSHQQLRHYGYTF.

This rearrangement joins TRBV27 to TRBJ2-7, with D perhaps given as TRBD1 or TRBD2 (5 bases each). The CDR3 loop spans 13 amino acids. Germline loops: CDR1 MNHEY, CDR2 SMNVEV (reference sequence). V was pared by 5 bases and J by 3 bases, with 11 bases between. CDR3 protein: CASSPGPIYEQYF. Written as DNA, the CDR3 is TGTGCCAGCAGTCCGGGACCGATCTACGAGCAGTACTTC.

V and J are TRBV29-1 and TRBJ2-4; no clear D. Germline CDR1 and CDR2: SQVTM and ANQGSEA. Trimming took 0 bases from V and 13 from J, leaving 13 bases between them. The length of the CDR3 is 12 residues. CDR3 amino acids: CSVEDLWGRQYF. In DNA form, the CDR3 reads TGCAGCGTTGAAGATCTGTGGGGTAGACAGTACTTC.